This TCR beta chain was recovered during a study of CD8+ T cells in alopecia areata. RNA extraction and reverse transcription yielded cDNA as sequencing template. Some clones are missing from TCRdb's copy, which holds only in-frame ones; the method was immunoSEQ multiplex PCR. The table has some 100,000 clones, approximately 58% seen once. A remark on this clone: Antigen specificity is unknown.

General study findings and limits: Researchers reported that TCR sharing among patients proved less clear than in mice, possibly HLA-linked. Clonality in lesional scalp, especially alopecia totalis/universalis, exceeded that of normal scalp.

The CDR3 loop spans 16 amino acids. V was pared by 2 bases and J by 5 bases, with 19 bases between. CDR1 MNHEY and CDR2 SVGAGI come from the germline V gene. The source of this sequence is a human donor in good health. Sequencing was carried out using CD4+ T cells sorted from blood. The V gene is TRBV6-5, the J gene TRBJ2-7; tentatively, D is TRBD1 or TRBD2 (5 bases each). The CDR3 DNA follows: TGTGCCAGCAGTTACACCTCCGGGACGGCCGGGAACGAGCAGTACTTC. Amino acid sequence: CASSYTSGTAGNEQYF.